A selection of T cell receptor beta chains follows, all from one sample in a study of human T cells and chemical hapten exposure. TCRdb re-analysed the RACE reads in MiXCR, keeping a single row per CDR3 protein. The table includes around 350,000 distinct CDR3 sequences, about 5.4% detected once. This specimen was whole blood, taken in connection with sensitization to the hapten diphenylcyclopropenone (DPC). Receptor source: a woman aged 18-30 years with alopecia areata. Some clones in this sample may be carry-over from other donors' samples. Each CDR3 is given with its conserved first and last residue. A D gene is named only where the DNA matches it firmly. A row's size may be missing; if present it is once, few, many or a size class.

>TRBD1|TRBV27|-|TRBJ2-1
TGTGCCAGCAGTGGAGTACAGGGGGACGATCACAATGAGCAGTTCTTC
CASSGVQGDDHNEQFF
>TRBD2|TRBV9|few|TRBJ2-3
TGTGCCAGCAGCTCGACGGGGGTAGCGGGGGCCAACACAGATACGCAGTATTTT
CASSSTGVAGANTDTQYF
>TRBD1|TRBV27|few|TRBJ2-3
TGTGCCAGCAGGAGACAGGGGACCACAGATACGCAGTATTTT
CASRRQGTTDTQYF
>-|TRBV7-9|-|TRBJ2-7
TGTGCCAGCAGCTTCCGATCGGAGCAGTACTTC
CASSFRSEQYF
>-|TRBV10-3|many|TRBJ2-3
TGTGCCGTCCAGCCTCCGGGACTAGATACGCAGTATTTT
CAVQPPGLDTQYF
>-|TRBV6-1|-|TRBJ2-1
TGTGCCAGCTCCCCTCTGGATGAGCAGTTCTTC
CASSPLDEQFF
>-|TRBV7-2|few|TRBJ2-5
TGTGCCAGCAGCTTGGGCAGACTGCCCAGCCAAGAGACCCAGTACTTC
CASSLGRLPSQETQYF
>-|TRBV6-2/TRBV6-3|many|TRBJ2-5
TGTGCCAGCCGCTTGAGGGGATCGAGGTTGGAGACCCAGTACTTC
CASRLRGSRLETQYF
>-|TRBV11-3|-|TRBJ1-1
TGTGCCAGCAGCGACCGTGCAGCGAACACTGAAGCTTTCTTT
CASSDRAANTEAFF
>-|TRBV3-1|many|TRBJ2-7
TGTGCCAGCAGCCAAACACCTGACGAGCAGTACTTC
CASSQTPDEQYF
>-|TRBV18|few|TRBJ2-5
TGTGCCAGCTCACCAGACGGGAAAGCGACCCAGTACTTC
CASSPDGKATQYF
>TRBD2|TRBV4-3|few|TRBJ2-1
TGCGCCAGCAGCCAAGGGGCGGGGGGGCCTATGAATGAGCAGTTCTTC
CASSQGAGGPMNEQFF
>-|TRBV20-1|many|TRBJ2-3
TGCAGTGCGCGGGACAGCTCCTTTAGCACAGATACGCAGTATTTT
CSARDSSFSTDTQYF
>TRBD1|TRBV4-3|few|TRBJ2-7
TGCGCCAGCAGCCAAGATCGACAGGGGGCCAACGAGCAGTACTTC
CASSQDRQGANEQYF
>-|TRBV2|many|TRBJ2-1
TGTGCCAGCAGTGTGCAAAGACCCATGAGCAATGAGCAGTTCTTC
CASSVQRPMSNEQFF
>TRBD2|TRBV9|many|TRBJ2-7
TGTGCCAGCAGCGTAGCTGCGGGAGGGCCCTACGAGCAGTACTTC
CASSVAAGGPYEQYF
>-|TRBV7-2|few|TRBJ2-7
TGTGCCAGCAGCTTACCGCCAGACTACGAGCAGTACTTC
CASSLPPDYEQYF
>TRBD1|TRBV4-3|-|TRBJ2-6
TGCGCCAGCAGCCGGGACAGGGGAACTGGGGCCAACGTCCTGACTTTC
CASSRDRGTGANVLTF
>-|TRBV4-2|-|TRBJ2-2
TGTGCCAGCAGCCAAACGCTGAACCTGAACACCGAGGAGCTGTTTTTT
CASSQTLNLNTEELFF
>TRBD2|TRBV7-9|many|TRBJ2-1
TGTGCCAGCAGCCTCGGACTAGCGACGAGCGGCGAGCAGTTCTTC
CASSLGLATSGEQFF
>-|TRBV3-1|few|TRBJ2-3
TGTGCCAGCAGCCAAGATCAAGCGAGGGCGCAGTATTTT
CASSQDQARAQYF
>-|TRBV6-5|many|TRBJ1-1
TGTGCCAGCGGTCAGGCCGGCGGCACTGAAGCTTTCTTT
CASGQAGGTEAFF
>-|TRBV27|many|TRBJ1-4
TGTGCCAGCAGTTTATCAGTAGGAGAGGTTAATGAAAAACTGTTTTTT
CASSLSVGEVNEKLFF
>-|TRBV6-1|many|TRBJ1-1
TGTGCCAGCAGTGGTAAACAGGGTCAGACTGAAGCTTTCTTT
CASSGKQGQTEAFF
>-|TRBV12-3/TRBV12-4|few|TRBJ1-5
TGTGCCACCGGAACCCCTAATACAGGGAGCAATCAGCCCCAGCATTTT
CATGTPNTGSNQPQHF
>TRBD1|TRBV24-1|many|TRBJ2-7
TGTGCCACCAGTGATCGTACAGGGGGCATCAACGAGCAGTACTTC
CATSDRTGGINEQYF
>TRBD1|TRBV12-3/TRBV12-4|-|TRBJ1-5
TGTGCCAGCAGTTCCGGCAGGGGGGGAGTCGGTGGCAATCAGCCCCAGCATTTT
CASSSGRGGVGGNQPQHF
>TRBD1|TRBV5-1|few|TRBJ1-2
TGCGCCAGCGCTGGACAGGATAACTATGGCTACACCTTC
CASAGQDNYGYTF
>-|TRBV11-1|many|TRBJ2-7
TGTGCCAGCAGCTTAGAACGGCCCTACGAGCAGTACTTC
CASSLERPYEQYF
>TRBD1|TRBV5-1|few|TRBJ2-7
TGCGCCAGCAGCCTCTCCGGGACAGGGGTCCCCGAGCAGTACTTC
CASSLSGTGVPEQYF
>-|TRBV27|many|TRBJ1-2
TGTGCCAGCAGTTTATCTGGAGTCAGGGAGTTAGACTATGGCTACACCTTC
CASSLSGVRELDYGYTF
>TRBD1|TRBV27|many|TRBJ1-1
TGTGCCAGCAGTTTATTTACAGGGGGTAACACTGAAGCTTTCTTT
CASSLFTGGNTEAFF
>-|TRBV27|-|TRBJ1-6
TGTGCCAGCGGTAGTAATTCACCCCTCCACTTT
CASGSNSPLHF
>TRBD2|TRBV3-1|-|TRBJ2-3
TGTGCCAGCAGCCAACGGGCTAGCGGGGGGGCCAGGAGCACAGATACGCAGTATTTT
CASSQRASGGARSTDTQYF
>-|TRBV7-9|few|TRBJ2-7
TGTGCCAGCAGCTCACGCGGCGGGGACAGAGACTACGAGCAGTACTTC
CASSSRGGDRDYEQYF
>TRBD2|TRBV7-2|many|TRBJ2-5
TGTGCCAGCAGCTTACTAGCGGGAGGGCAAGAGACCCAGTACTTC
CASSLLAGGQETQYF
>-|TRBV7-2|many|TRBJ2-2
TGTGCCAGCAGCTTAGGTTCGGGGAACACCGGGGAGCTGTTTTTT
CASSLGSGNTGELFF
>-|TRBV20-1|-|TRBJ1-1
TGCAGTGTTCGCCCTATGAACACTGAAGCTTTCTTT
CSVRPMNTEAFF
>TRBD1|TRBV27|-|TRBJ1-2
TGTGCCAGCAGCCGGCGAGGGGGCATTAACTATGGCTACACCTTC
CASSRRGGINYGYTF
>-|TRBV7-6|many|TRBJ1-4
TGTGCCAGCAGCCCAACTCTCGGAAACCGATATGAAAAACTGTTTTTT
CASSPTLGNRYEKLFF
>-|TRBV6-5|-|TRBJ1-3
TGTGCCAGCAGTTACAGTGGGCTCGGAAACACCATATATTTT
CASSYSGLGNTIYF
>-|TRBV6-2/TRBV6-3|many|TRBJ1-2
TGTGCCAGCAGTCCGACAGTGATCTATGGCTACACCTTC
CASSPTVIYGYTF
>TRBD1|TRBV7-6|few|TRBJ2-2
TGTGCCAGCAGCCCCGGACAGGGGTACGGACGGGAGCTGTTTTTT
CASSPGQGYGRELFF
>TRBD2|TRBV7-9|-|TRBJ2-5
TGTGCCAGCAGCTTTTCTAGCGGTAAAGAGACCCAGTACTTC
CASSFSSGKETQYF
>-|TRBV7-8|few|TRBJ1-1
TGTGCCAGCAGCGGGAGCAGGGTCTTTAACACTGAAGCTTTCTTT
CASSGSRVFNTEAFF
>-|TRBV12-3/TRBV12-4|-|TRBJ1-2
TGTGCCAGCACCCCCTCGACAGGTCGAGGCTACACCTTC
CASTPSTGRGYTF
>-|TRBV12-3/TRBV12-4|many|TRBJ1-5
TGTGCCAGCAAGTTAAGCAATCAGCCCCAGCATTTT
CASKLSNQPQHF
>TRBD1|TRBV9|-|TRBJ2-1
TGTGCCAGCAGCCCGGGACAGGCCTTCTCCTACAATGAGCAGTTCTTC
CASSPGQAFSYNEQFF
>TRBD2|TRBV27|few|TRBJ2-4
TGTGCCAGCAGTTTATTCCCCCCTCTAGCGGGGGGAAACATTCAGTACTTC
CASSLFPPLAGGNIQYF
>-|TRBV27|-|TRBJ1-1
TGTGCCAGCAGAGCGGCAGATGAAGCTTTCTTT
CASRAADEAFF
>TRBD1|TRBV10-3|few|TRBJ1-2
TGTGCCATCAATAGGGACAGGGGGGCCTATGGCTACACCTTC
CAINRDRGAYGYTF
>-|TRBV10-3|many|TRBJ1-4
TGTGCCATCAGTTGGGACTCCAATGAAAAACTGTTTTTT
CAISWDSNEKLFF
>TRBD1|TRBV3-1|-|TRBJ2-3
TGTGCCAGCAGCCTACAGGGGGCGCGAGGGGATACGCAGTATTTT
CASSLQGARGDTQYF
>TRBD1|TRBV10-3|-|TRBJ1-5
TGTGCCATCAGTGGGGACAGGGACGGTGGGCCCCAGCATTTT
CAISGDRDGGPQHF
>TRBD2|TRBV28|many|TRBJ2-7
TGTGCCAGCAGCATGGGAGGGCCGTCATCCTACGAGCAGTACTTC
CASSMGGPSSYEQYF
>TRBD1|TRBV20-1|-|TRBJ1-2
TGCAGTGCTAGGCGGGACAGGGGTTTGTACACCTTC
CSARRDRGLYTF
>TRBD2|TRBV7-8|few|TRBJ2-5
TGTGCCAGCAGCTTAGAGGCGGGGGGGATTCAAGAGACCCAGTACTTC
CASSLEAGGIQETQYF